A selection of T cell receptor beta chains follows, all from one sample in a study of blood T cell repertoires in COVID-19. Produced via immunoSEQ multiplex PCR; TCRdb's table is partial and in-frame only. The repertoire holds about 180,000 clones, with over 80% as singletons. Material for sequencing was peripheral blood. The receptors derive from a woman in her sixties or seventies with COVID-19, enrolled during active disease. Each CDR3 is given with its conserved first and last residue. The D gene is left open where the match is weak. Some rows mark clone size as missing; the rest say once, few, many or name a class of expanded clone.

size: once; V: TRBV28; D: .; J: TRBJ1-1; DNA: TGTGCCAGCAGTTACCGAGGATGGGACACTGAAGCTTTCTTT; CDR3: CASSYRGWDTEAFF
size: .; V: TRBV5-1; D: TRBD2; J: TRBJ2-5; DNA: TGCGCCAGCAGCTTCACTGGCGGGGGTGGAGAGACCCAGTACTTC; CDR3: CASSFTGGGGETQYF
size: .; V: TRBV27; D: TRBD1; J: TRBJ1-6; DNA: TGTGCCAGTCTGAGGACAGGGGGCTCCTATAATTCACCCCTCCACTTT; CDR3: CASLRTGGSYNSPLHF
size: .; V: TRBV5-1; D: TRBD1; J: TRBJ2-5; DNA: TGCGCCAGCAGTTCGACAGGGACCTCCGGGGAGACCCAGTACTTC; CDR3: CASSSTGTSGETQYF
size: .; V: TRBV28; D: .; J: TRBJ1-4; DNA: TGTGCCAGCAGACAAACCGGGACTCCGGGGGGAAAACTGTTTTTT; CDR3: CASRQTGTPGGKLFF
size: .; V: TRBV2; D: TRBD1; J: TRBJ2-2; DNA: TGTGTCTCGCACGTGGACAGGGGGACCGGGGAGCTGTTTTTT; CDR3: CVSHVDRGTGELFF
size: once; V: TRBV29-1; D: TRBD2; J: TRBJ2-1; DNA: TGCAGCGTTGAGGTTCTAGCGGGAGTTAAGTTCTTC; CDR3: CSVEVLAGVKFF
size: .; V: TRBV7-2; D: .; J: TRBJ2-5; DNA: TGTGCCAGCACCGTACAGGCCCGGGCCAGCTCACCCGGGGAGACCCAGTACTTC; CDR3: CASTVQARASSPGETQYF
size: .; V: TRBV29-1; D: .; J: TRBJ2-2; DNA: TGCAGCGTACCCCGGGGGGCGAGCACCGGGGAGCTGTTTTTT; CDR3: CSVPRGASTGELFF
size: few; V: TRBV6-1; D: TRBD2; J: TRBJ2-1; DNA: TGTGCCAGCAGTGCAAGACTAGCGAGAGGGTACAATGAGCAGTTCTTC; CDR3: CASSARLARGYNEQFF
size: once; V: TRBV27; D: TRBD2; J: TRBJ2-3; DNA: TGTGCCAGCAGTTTAAGACTAGCGGCAAAAGGAAATACGCAGTATTTT; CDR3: CASSLRLAAKGNTQYF
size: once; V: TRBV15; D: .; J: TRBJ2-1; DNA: TGTGCCACCAGCAGAGATAGGCGGACTACAATGAGTTTTGCGGTTAAAGAGCAGTTCTTC; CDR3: CATSRDRRTTMSFAVKEQFF
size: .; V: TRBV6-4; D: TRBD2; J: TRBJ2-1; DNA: TGTGCCAGCCGTAGCGGGAGATCGAACGAGCAGTTCTTC; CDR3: CASRSGRSNEQFF
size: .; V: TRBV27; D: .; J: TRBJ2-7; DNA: TGTGCCAGCAGTCCATCGAGCTCCTACGAGCAGTACTTC; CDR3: CASSPSSSYEQYF
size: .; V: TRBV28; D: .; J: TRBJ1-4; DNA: TGTGCCAGCAGTCTCCTGACTCCACGAGGTGAAAAACTGTTTTTT; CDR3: CASSLLTPRGEKLFF
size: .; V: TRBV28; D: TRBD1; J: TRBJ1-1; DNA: TGTGCCAGCAGCCTTACAGGGGGCACTGAAGCTTTCTTT; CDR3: CASSLTGGTEAFF
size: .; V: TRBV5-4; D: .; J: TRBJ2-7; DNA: TGTGCCAGCAGCTCAAATCGAGGTCTAGCTAACGAGCAGTACTTC; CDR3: CASSSNRGLANEQYF
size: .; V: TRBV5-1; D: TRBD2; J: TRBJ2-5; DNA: TGCGCCAGCCAGTTTAGCGGGAGGGCCGGAGAGACCCAGTACTTC; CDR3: CASQFSGRAGETQYF
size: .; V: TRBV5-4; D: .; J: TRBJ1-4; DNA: TGTGCCAGCAGCTCAAGCCTCGGGACTAATGAAAAACTGTTTTTT; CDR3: CASSSSLGTNEKLFF
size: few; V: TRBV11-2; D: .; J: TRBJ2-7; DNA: TGTGCCAGCAGCTTAGACACCTACGAGCAGTACTTC; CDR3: CASSLDTYEQYF
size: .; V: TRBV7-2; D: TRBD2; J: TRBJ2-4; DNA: TGTGCCAGCAGCTCCCAAGGCGGGGGAGGCATTCAGTACTTC; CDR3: CASSSQGGGGIQYF
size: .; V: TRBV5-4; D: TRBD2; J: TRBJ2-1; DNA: TGTGCCAGCAGCCCTGGGGCTAGCGGGTCCCCTCATTTCAATGAGCAGTTCTTC; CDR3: CASSPGASGSPHFNEQFF
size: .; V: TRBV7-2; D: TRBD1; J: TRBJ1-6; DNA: TGTGCCAGCAGCTCGGCCCCGGGACAGGGTTCTAGTTCACCCCTCCACTTT; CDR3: CASSSAPGQGSSSPLHF
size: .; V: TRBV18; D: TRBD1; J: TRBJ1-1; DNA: TGTGCCAGCTCACCACTAATCGTAGGGGGCCATCACACTGAAGCTTTCTTT; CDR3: CASSPLIVGGHHTEAFF
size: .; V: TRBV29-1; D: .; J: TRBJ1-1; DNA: TGCAGCGTATCCCTCAGGGTGAACACTGAAGCTTTCTTT; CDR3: CSVSLRVNTEAFF
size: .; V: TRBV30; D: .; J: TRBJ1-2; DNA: TGTGCCTGGGCCCGGGGGGAGGTACGTGGCTACACCTTC; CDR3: CAWARGEVRGYTF
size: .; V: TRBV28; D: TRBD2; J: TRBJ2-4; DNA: TGTGCCAGCAAGCGCGGGAGAGTGAGCATTCAGTACTTC; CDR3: CASKRGRVSIQYF
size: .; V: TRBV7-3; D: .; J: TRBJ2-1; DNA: TGTGCCAGCAGCCAAGGTTCGGGGGAGCAGTTCTTC; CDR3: CASSQGSGEQFF
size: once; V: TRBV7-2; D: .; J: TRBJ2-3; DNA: TGTGCCAGCAGCTTACTTGGGGGGAGCACAGATACGCAGTATTTT; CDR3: CASSLLGGSTDTQYF
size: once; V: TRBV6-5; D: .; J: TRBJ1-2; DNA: TGTGCCAGCAGTTACCGCAACGACAGGTCTTATGGCTACACCTTC; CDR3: CASSYRNDRSYGYTF
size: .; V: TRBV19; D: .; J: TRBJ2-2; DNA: TGTGCCAGTAAGAAAGAGCTTGGACATTACACCGGGGAGCTGTTTTTT; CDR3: CASKKELGHYTGELFF
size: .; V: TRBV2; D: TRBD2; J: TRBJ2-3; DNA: TGTGCCAGCAAACGGTGGACTAGCGGGAGGGGCACAGATACGCAGTATTTT; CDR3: CASKRWTSGRGTDTQYF
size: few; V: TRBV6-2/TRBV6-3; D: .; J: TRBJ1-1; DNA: TGTGCCAGCAGTTTCATACAAAACCCCACTGAAGCTTTCTTT; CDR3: CASSFIQNPTEAFF
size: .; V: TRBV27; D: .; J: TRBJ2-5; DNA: TGTGCCAGCAGTTTAGGCGGAGGTTATGGCGAGACCCAGTACTTC; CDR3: CASSLGGGYGETQYF
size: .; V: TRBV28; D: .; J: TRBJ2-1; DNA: TGTGCCAGCAGTTTATTCGGTGAGCAGTTCTTC; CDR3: CASSLFGEQFF
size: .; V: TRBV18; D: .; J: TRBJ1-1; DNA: TGTGCCAGCTCACCGGGTACCGGAGTGAACACTGAAGCTTTCTTT; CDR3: CASSPGTGVNTEAFF
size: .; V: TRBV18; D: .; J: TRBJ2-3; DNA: TGTGCCAGCTCAGGAGCAGGCCAGAGGGTAACGCAGTATTTT; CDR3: CASSGAGQRVTQYF
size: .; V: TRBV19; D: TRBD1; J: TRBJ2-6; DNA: TGTGCCAGTAGTATGTCCCGGACAGGGGATTTGCACTCTGGGGCCAACGTCCTGACTTTC; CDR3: CASSMSRTGDLHSGANVLTF
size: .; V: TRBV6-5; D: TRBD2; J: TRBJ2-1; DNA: TGTGCCACCCGACCGGGGGGCTCCTACAATGAGCAGTTCTTC; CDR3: CATRPGGSYNEQFF
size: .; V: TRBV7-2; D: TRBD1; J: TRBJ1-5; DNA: TGTGCCAGCAGCTTAGGGCGGGGGACAGGGGGACAGCCCCAGCATTTT; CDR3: CASSLGRGTGGQPQHF
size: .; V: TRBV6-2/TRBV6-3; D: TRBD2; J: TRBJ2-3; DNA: TGTGCCAGCAGCCCCGGGACTACCGATGGGGATACGCAGTATTTT; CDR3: CASSPGTTDGDTQYF